The T cell receptor beta chain under discussion was sequenced for a study of blood T cell repertoires in COVID-19. Participants were placed into cohorts based on the clinical history they reported. Symptom resolution, clearance, or two negative PCRs marked the recovered donors of Cohort 3. Measured with immunoSEQ multiplex PCR; TCRdb has only the in-frame clones, and not every one. Among around 470,000 clones listed, 90% were seen once. The CDR3 runs 16 residues. Losses at the gene ends were 3 bases for V and 8 bases for J; bases not matched to a gene: 18. Germline V lookup: CDR1 DFQATT, CDR2 SNEGSKA (reference sequence).

The sequence came from a man aged 18-30 years who had recovered from COVID-19. The V and J genes are TRBV20-1 and TRBJ1-1; the match to TRBD1 covers 7 bases. The sequenced sample was PBMCs or T cells enriched from blood (not recorded which). CDR3 region: CSASHRDSTYVEEAFF. The CDR3 coding sequence is TGCAGTGCTAGTCACCGGGACAGTACATACGTAGAAGAAGCTTTCTTT.